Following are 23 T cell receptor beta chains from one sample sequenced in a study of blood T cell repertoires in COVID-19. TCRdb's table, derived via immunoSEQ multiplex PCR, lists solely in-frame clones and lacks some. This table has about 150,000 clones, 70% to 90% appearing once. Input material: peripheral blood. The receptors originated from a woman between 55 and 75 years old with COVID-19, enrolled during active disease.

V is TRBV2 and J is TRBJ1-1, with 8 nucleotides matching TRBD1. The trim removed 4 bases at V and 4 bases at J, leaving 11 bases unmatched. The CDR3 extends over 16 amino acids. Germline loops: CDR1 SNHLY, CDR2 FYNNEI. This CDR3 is CASSGPLTGGRTEAFF. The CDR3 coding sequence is TGTGCCAGCAGTGGACCTTTAACAGGGGGTCGCACTGAAGCTTTCTTT.

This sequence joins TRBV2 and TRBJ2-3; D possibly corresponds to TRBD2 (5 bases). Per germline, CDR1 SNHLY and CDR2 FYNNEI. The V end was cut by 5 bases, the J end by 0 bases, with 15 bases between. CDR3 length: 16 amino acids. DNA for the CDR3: TGTGCCAGCAGTCGCCGGGTGGAGCGGAGCACAGATACGCAGTATTTT. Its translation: CASSRRVERSTDTQYF.

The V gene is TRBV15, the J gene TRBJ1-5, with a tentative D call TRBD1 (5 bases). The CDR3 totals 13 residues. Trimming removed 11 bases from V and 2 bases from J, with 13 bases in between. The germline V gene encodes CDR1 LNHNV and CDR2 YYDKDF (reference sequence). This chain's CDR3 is CASGLRGNQPQHF. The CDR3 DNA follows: TGTGCCTCCGGTCTCAGGGGCAATCAGCCCCAGCATTTT.

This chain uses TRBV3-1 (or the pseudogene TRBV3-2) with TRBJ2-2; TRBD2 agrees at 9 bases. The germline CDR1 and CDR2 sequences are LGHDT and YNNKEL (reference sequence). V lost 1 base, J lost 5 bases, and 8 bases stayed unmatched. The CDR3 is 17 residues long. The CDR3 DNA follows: TGTGCCAGCAGCCAAGCGGGTAGCGGGAGAGGAACCGGGGAGCTGTTTTTT. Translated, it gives CASSQAGSGRGTGELFF.

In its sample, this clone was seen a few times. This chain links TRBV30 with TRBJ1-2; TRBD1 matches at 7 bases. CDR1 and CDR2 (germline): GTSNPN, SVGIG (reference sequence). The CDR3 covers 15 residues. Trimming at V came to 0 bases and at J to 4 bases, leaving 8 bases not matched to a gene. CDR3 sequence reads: CAWSVETGKLYGYTF. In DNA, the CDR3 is TGTGCCTGGAGTGTAGAGACAGGGAAGCTCTATGGCTACACCTTC. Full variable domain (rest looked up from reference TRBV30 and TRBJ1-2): SQTIHQWPATLVQPVGSPLSLECTVEGTSNPNLYWYRQAAGRGLQLLFYSVGIGQISSEVPQNLSASRPQDRQFILSSKKLLLSDSGFYLCAWSVETGKLYGYTFGSGTRLTVV.

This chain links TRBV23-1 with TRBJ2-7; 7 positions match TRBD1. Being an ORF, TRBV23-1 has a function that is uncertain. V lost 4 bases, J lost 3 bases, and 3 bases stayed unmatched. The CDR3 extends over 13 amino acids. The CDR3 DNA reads TGCGCCAGCAGTCCTAGGGACAGCTACGAGCAGTACTTC. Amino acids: CASSPRDSYEQYF.

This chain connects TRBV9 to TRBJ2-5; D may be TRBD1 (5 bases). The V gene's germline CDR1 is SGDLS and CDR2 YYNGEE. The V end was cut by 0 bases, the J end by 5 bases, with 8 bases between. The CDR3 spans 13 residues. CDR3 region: CASSVEGVETQYF. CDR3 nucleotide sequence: TGTGCCAGCAGCGTAGAAGGGGTGGAGACCCAGTACTTC.

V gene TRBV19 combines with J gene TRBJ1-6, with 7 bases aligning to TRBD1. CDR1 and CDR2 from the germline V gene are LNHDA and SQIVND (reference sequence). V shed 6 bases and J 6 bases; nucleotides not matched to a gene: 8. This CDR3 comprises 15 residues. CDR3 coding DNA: TGTGCCAGTAGGAACCACAGGGGAATTAATTCACCCCTCCACTTT. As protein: CASRNHRGINSPLHF. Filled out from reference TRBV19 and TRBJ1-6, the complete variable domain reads DGGITQSPKYLFRKEGQNVTLSCEQNLNHDAMYWYRQDPGQGLRLIYYSQIVNDFQKGDIAEGYSVSREKKESFPLTVTSAQKNPTAFYLCASRNHRGINSPLHFGNGTRLTVT.

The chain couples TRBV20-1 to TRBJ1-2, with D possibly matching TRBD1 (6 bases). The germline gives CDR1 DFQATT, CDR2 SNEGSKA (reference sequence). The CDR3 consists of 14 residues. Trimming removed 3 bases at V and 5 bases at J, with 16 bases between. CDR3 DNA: TGCAGTGCTAGTTCCTCGACAGGAAAATATGGCTACACCTTC. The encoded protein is CSASSSTGKYGYTF.

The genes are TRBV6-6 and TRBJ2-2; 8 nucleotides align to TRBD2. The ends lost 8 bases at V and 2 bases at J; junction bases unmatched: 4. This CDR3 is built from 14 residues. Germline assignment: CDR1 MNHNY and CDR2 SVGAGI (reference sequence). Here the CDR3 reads CASSRGGNTGELFF. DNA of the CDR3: TGTGCCAGCTCCCGGGGGGGCAACACCGGGGAGCTGTTTTTT.

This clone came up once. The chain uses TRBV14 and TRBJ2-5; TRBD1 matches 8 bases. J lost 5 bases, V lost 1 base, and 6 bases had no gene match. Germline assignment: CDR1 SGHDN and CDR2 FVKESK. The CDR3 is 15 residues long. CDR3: CASSQGTGIKETQYF. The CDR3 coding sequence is TGTGCCAGCAGCCAAGGGACAGGGATTAAGGAGACCCAGTACTTC.

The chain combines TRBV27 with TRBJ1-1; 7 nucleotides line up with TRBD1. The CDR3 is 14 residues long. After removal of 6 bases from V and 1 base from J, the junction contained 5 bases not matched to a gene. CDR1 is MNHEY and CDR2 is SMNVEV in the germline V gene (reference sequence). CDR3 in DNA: TGTGCCAGCAGCTACGGGACAGCGAACACTGAAGCTTTCTTT. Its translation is CASSYGTANTEAFF.

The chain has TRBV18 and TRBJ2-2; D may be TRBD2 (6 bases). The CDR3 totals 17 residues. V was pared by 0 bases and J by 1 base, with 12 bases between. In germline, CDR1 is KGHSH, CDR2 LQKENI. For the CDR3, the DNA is TGTGCCAGCTCACCACCTCTGGGACTGCGGAACACCGGGGAGCTGTTTTTT. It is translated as CASSPPLGLRNTGELFF. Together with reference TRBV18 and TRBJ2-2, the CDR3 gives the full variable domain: NAGVMQNPRHLVRRRGQEARLRCSPMKGHSHVYWYRQLPEEGLKFMVYLQKENIIDESGMPKERFSAEFPKEGPSILRIQQVVRGDSAAYFCASSPPLGLRNTGELFFGEGSRLTVL.

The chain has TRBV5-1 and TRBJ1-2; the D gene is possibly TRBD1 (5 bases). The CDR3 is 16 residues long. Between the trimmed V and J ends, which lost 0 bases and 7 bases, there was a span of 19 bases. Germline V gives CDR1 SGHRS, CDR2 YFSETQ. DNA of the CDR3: TGCGCCAGCAGCTTGGGACAGCCCGACCGTGGGTCTGGCTACACCTTC. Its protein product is CASSLGQPDRGSGYTF.

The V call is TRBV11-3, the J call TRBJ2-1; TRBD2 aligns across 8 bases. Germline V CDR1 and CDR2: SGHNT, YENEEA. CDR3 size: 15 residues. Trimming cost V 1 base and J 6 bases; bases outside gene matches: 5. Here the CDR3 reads CASSLAGGKANEQFF. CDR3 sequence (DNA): TGTGCCAGCAGCTTAGCGGGAGGGAAGGCCAATGAGCAGTTCTTC.

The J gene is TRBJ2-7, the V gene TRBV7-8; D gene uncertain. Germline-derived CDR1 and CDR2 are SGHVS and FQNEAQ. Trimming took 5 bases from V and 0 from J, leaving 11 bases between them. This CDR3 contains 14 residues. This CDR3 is CASSADKSSYEQYF. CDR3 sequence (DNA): TGTGCCAGCAGCGCTGACAAGAGCTCCTACGAGCAGTACTTC.

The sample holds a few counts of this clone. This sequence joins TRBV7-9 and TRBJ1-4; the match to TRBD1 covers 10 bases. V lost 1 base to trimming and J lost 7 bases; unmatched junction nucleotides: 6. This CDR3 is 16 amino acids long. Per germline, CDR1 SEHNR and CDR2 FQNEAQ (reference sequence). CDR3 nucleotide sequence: TGTGCCAGCAGCTTAGGTGGGACAGGGGACGGTGAAAAACTGTTTTTT. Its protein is CASSLGGTGDGEKLFF.

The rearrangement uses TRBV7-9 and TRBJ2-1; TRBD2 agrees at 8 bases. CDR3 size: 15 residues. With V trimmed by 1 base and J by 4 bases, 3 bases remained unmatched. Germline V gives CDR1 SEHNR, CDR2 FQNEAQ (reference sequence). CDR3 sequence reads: CASSLESGGYNEQFF. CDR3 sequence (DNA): TGTGCCAGCAGCTTAGAGTCGGGAGGGTACAATGAGCAGTTCTTC.

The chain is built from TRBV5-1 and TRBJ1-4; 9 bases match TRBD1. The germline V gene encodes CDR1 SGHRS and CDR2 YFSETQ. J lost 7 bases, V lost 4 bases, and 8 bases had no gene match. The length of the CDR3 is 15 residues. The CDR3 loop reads CASSPPDRGGEKLFF. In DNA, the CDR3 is TGCGCCAGCAGCCCCCCGGACAGGGGAGGTGAAAAACTGTTTTTT. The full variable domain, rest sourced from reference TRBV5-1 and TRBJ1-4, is KAGVTQTPRYLIKTRGQQVTLSCSPISGHRSVSWYQQTPGQGLQFLFEYFSETQRNKGNFPGRFSGRQFSNSRSEMNVSTLELGDSALYLCASSPPDRGGEKLFFGSGTQLSVL.

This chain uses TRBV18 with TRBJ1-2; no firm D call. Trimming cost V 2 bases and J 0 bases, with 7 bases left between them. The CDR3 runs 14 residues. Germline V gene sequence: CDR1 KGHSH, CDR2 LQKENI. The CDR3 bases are TGTGCCAGCTCACCAGCGGTCTCTAACTATGGCTACACCTTC. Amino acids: CASSPAVSNYGYTF.

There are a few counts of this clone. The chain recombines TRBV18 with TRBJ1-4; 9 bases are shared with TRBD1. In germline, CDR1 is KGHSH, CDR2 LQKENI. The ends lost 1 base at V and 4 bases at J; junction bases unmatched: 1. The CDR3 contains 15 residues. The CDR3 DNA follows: TGTGCCAGCTCACCACGACAGGGGGGTAATGAAAAACTGTTTTTT. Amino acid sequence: CASSPRQGGNEKLFF. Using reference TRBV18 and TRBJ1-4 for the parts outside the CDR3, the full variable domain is NAGVMQNPRHLVRRRGQEARLRCSPMKGHSHVYWYRQLPEEGLKFMVYLQKENIIDESGMPKERFSAEFPKEGPSILRIQQVVRGDSAAYFCASSPRQGGNEKLFFGSGTQLSVL.

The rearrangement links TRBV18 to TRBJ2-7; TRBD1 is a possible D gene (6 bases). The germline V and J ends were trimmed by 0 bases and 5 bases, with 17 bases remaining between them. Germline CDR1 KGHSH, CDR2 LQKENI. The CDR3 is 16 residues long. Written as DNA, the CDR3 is TGTGCCAGCTCACCACCGAAGGGGGTACTCCTAAACGAGCAGTACTTC. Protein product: CASSPPKGVLLNEQYF.

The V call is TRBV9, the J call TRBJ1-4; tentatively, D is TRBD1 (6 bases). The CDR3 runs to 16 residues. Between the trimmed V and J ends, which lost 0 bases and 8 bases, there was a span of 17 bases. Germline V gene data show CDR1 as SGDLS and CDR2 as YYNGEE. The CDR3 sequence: CASSVGAGQGREKLFF. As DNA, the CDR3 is TGTGCCAGCAGCGTAGGGGCAGGGCAGGGGAGAGAAAAACTGTTTTTT.